Shown below are 10 T cell receptor beta chains from a single sample sequenced in a study of OX40 agonist ivuxolimab in advanced cancers. Clones were read by immunoSEQ multiplex PCR, and TCRdb kept only the in-frame ones, dropping some. The data show 45,000 to 55,000 clones, about 86% seen once. The specimen was CD4+ or CD8+ T cells sorted from blood, collected in a trial of the OX40 agonist ivuxolimab. These receptors all come from an adult with an advanced solid tumor such as melanoma, head and neck, liver or kidney cancer.

This clone was seen a single time. The chain employs TRBV28 and TRBJ2-3; D is ambiguous. This CDR3 comprises 13 residues. Trimming took off 2 bases at V and 1 base at J, with 4 bases between the two ends. CDR1 MDHEN and CDR2 SYDVKM come from the germline V gene. For the CDR3, the DNA is TGTGCCAGCAGTTTAGCGCGCACAGATACGCAGTATTTT. Protein: CASSLARTDTQYF.

The chain carries TRBV7-2 and TRBJ2-5, with 9 nucleotides matching TRBD1. CDR1 SGHTA and CDR2 FQGNSA come from the germline V gene. V trimming: 5 bases; J trimming: 5 bases; junction bases outside the gene matches: 9. The CDR3 loop spans 15 amino acids. The chain's CDR3 is CASSPYYRGQETQYF. The CDR3 DNA sequence: TGTGCCAGCAGCCCTTACTACAGGGGGCAGGAGACCCAGTACTTC.

The J gene is TRBJ2-3, the V gene TRBV9; unclear D gene. This CDR3 contains 14 residues. Per germline, CDR1 SGDLS and CDR2 YYNGEE. Trimming left V 2 bases short and J 5 bases short, with 12 bases between. The CDR3 DNA reads as TGTGCCAGCAGCGTGAGAGAACGGCGAGATACGCAGTATTTT. This translates into CASSVRERRDTQYF.

The gene calls are TRBV27 and TRBJ2-3, with 10 nucleotides matching TRBD2. Germline V gene sequence: CDR1 MNHEY, CDR2 SMNVEV (reference sequence). Trimming took 0 bases from V and 6 from J; bases not matched to a gene: 6. This CDR3 has 16 amino acids. The CDR3 DNA reads as TGTGCCAGCAGTTTATCCCTTATAGCGGGAGGTGATACGCAGTATTTT. It specifies CASSLSLIAGGDTQYF.

CDR3 sequence reads: CAWTQKNIQYF. Here the CDR3 DNA reads TGTGCCTGGACACAGAAAAACATTCAGTACTTC. The gene calls are TRBV30 and TRBJ2-4, with D unclear. Trimming stripped 4 bases from V and 4 bases from J, with 5 bases between. This CDR3 has 11 residues. Germline CDR1 GTSNPN, CDR2 SVGIG (reference sequence). The full variable domain, its missing parts supplied by reference TRBV30 and TRBJ2-4, is SQTIHQWPATLVQPVGSPLSLECTVEGTSNPNLYWYRQAAGRGLQLLFYSVGIGQISSEVPQNLSASRPQDRQFILSSKKLLLSDSGFYLCAWTQKNIQYFGAGTRLSVL.

The chain is built from TRBV30 and TRBJ1-2; D is perhaps TRBD1 (5 bases). The CDR3 is 13 amino acids. The V and J ends lost 6 bases and 3 bases respectively, with 14 bases between them. The germline CDR1 and CDR2 sequences are GTSNPN and SVGIG (reference sequence). CDR3 coding DNA: TGTGCCTGCCAAGTTGGGACTCACTATGGCTACACCTTC. This translates into CACQVGTHYGYTF. Variable domain in full (rest from reference TRBV30 and TRBJ1-2): SQTIHQWPATLVQPVGSPLSLECTVEGTSNPNLYWYRQAAGRGLQLLFYSVGIGQISSEVPQNLSASRPQDRQFILSSKKLLLSDSGFYLCACQVGTHYGYTFGSGTRLTVV.

The gene calls are TRBV7-2 and TRBJ1-6; TRBD1 is a possible D gene (5 bases). Trimming removed 0 bases from V and 9 bases from J, with 15 bases in between. The CDR3 has 16 residues. Looked up from germline, CDR1 is SGHTA and CDR2 is FQGNSA. CDR3 in amino acids: CASSLAGQGVGSPLHF. CDR3 nucleotides: TGTGCCAGCAGCTTAGCGGGGCAAGGGGTGGGTTCACCCCTCCACTTT. Complete variable domain (other parts from reference TRBV7-2 and TRBJ1-6): GAGVSQSPSNKVTEKGKDVELRCDPISGHTALYWYRQSLGQGLEFLIYFQGNSAPDKSGLPSDRFSAERTGGSVSTLTIQRTQQEDSAVYLCASSLAGQGVGSPLHFGNGTRLTVT.

This clone was counted only a few times. V usage is TRBV13 and J usage is TRBJ2-3; TRBD2 agrees at 10 bases. Trimming removed 1 base from V and 2 bases from J; junction bases left unmatched: 6. Germline V gives CDR1 PRHDT, CDR2 FYEKMQ (reference sequence). The CDR3 has 17 residues. The CDR3, as DNA: TGTGCCAGCAGCTTAGCTCTAGCGGGAGACATCACAGATACGCAGTATTTT. It specifies CASSLALAGDITDTQYF.

The chain carries TRBV23-1 and TRBJ2-7; the D gene is possibly TRBD1 (5 bases). TRBV23-1 is given ORF status, its function remaining uncertain. The length of the CDR3 is 14 residues. The V gene lost 3 bases and the J gene lost 6 bases, with 15 bases spanning the gap. As DNA, the CDR3 is TGCGCCAGCAGTCATTCGGCAGGGTGGGTCGAGCAGTACTTC. This gives the protein CASSHSAGWVEQYF.

The rearrangement joins TRBV4-2 to TRBJ2-7; 10 positions agree with TRBD2. The trim removed 0 bases at V and 1 base at J, leaving 15 bases unmatched. Germline V gene data show CDR1 as LGHNA and CDR2 as YNFKEQ. The CDR3 has 20 amino acids. CDR3 protein: CASSQDTEGASGRTSYEQYF. Here the CDR3 DNA reads TGTGCCAGCAGCCAAGATACGGAGGGGGCTAGCGGGAGAACGTCCTACGAGCAGTACTTC.